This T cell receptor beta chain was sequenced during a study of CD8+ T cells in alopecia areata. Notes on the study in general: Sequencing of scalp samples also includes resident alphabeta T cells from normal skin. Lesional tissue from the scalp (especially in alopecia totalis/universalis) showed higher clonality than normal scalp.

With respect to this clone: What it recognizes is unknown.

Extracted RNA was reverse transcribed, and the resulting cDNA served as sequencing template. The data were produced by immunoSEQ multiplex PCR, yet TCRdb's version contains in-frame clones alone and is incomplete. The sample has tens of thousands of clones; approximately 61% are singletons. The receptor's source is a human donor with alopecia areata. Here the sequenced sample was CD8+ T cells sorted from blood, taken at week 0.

In DNA form, the CDR3 reads TGTGCCTGGAGCGCCGCGTGGGGCTACGAGCAGTACTTC. Amino acids: CAWSAAWGYEQYF. The chain is built from TRBV30 and TRBJ2-7; D is uncertain. CDR1 and CDR2 from the germline V gene are GTSNPN and SVGIG (reference sequence). The V gene lost 3 bases and the J gene lost 3 bases, with 12 bases spanning the gap. The CDR3 runs to 13 residues.